This T cell receptor beta chain is drawn from a study of cytomegalovirus exposure and HLA in healthy donors. Overall study findings and caveats: Later work associated roughly 17,000 TCR beta sequences with HLA alleles at 0.05 false discovery rate.

Unmatched junction bases numbered 8, after V lost 7 bases and J lost 5 bases. The germline V gene encodes CDR1 LNHNV and CDR2 YYDKDF (reference sequence). This CDR3 has 15 residues. Researchers ran the PCR with 60 Vbeta and 13 Jbeta primers. TCRdb's table, derived via immunoSEQ multiplex PCR, lists solely in-frame clones and lacks some. The sample contains more than 150,000 clones, about four fifths of which appear only once. This clone came up once. What it binds is unknown. The sequence was collected from a woman in her forties or fifties in good health and CMV-seropositive. The chain is built from TRBV15 and TRBJ1-6; 7 nucleotides match TRBD1. The sample was PBMCs. CDR3 sequence (DNA): TGTGCCACCAACCGTGGGACAGAGAATAATTCACCCCTCCACTTT. It codes for CATNRGTENNSPLHF.